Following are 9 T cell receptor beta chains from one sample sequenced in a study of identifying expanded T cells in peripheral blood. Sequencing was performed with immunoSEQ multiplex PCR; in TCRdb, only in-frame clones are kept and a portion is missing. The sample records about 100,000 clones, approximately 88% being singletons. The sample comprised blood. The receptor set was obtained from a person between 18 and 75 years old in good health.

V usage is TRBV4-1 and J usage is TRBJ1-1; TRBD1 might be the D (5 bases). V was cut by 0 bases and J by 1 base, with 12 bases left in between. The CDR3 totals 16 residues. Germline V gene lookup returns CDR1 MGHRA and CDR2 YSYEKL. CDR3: CASSQDPAGTNTEAFF. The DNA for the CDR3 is TGCGCCAGCAGCCAAGATCCGGCCGGGACGAACACTGAAGCTTTCTTT.

In DNA form, the CDR3 reads TGTGCCAGCCAGGGACAGGCCTCCTACGAGCAGTACTTC. It specifies CASQGQASYEQYF. The J gene is TRBJ2-7, the V gene TRBV7-2, with 8 bases fitting TRBD1. Germline lookup yields CDR1 SGHTA and CDR2 FQGNSA. Losses at the gene ends were 8 bases for V and 0 bases for J; bases not matched to a gene: 3. The CDR3 sequence is 13 residues long.

The CDR3 nucleotides read TGTGCCAGCTCACCCTTACCGACAGGGCTAAATGGCTACACCTTC. Residues: CASSPLPTGLNGYTF. The gene calls are TRBV18 and TRBJ1-2, with 7 bases aligning to TRBD1. V trimming: 3 bases; J trimming: 6 bases; junction bases outside the gene matches: 10. The length of the CDR3 is 15 residues. Germline V gene sequence: CDR1 KGHSH, CDR2 LQKENI.

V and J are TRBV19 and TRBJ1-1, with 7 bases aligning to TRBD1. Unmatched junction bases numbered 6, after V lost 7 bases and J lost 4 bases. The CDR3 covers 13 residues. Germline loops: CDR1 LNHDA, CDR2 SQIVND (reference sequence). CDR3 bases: TGTGCCAGTATCTTTGCAGGGGGCACTGAAGCTTTCTTT. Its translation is CASIFAGGTEAFF.

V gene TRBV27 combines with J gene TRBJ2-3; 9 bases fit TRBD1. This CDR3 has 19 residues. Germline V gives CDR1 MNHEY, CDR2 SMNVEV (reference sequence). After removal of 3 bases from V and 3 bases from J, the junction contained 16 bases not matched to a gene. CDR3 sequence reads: CASSFIWAGTGSVTDTQYF. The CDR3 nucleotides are TGTGCCAGCAGTTTTATTTGGGCCGGGACAGGGAGCGTTACAGATACGCAGTATTTT.

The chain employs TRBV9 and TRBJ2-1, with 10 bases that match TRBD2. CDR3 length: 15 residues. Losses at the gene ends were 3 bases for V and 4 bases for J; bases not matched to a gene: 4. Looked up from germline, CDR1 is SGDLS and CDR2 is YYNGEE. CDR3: CASSETSGDYNEQFF. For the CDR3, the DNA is TGTGCCAGCAGCGAAACTAGCGGGGATTACAATGAGCAGTTCTTC.

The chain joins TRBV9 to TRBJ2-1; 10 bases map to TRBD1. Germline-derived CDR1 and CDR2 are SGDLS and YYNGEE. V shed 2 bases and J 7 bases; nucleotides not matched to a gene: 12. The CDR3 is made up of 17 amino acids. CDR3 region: CASSVRGTGVGVNEQFF. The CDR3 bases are TGTGCCAGCAGCGTTCGTGGGACAGGGGTGGGGGTTAATGAGCAGTTCTTC. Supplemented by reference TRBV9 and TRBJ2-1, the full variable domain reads DSGVTQTPKHLITATGQRVTLRCSPRSGDLSVYWYQQSLDQGLQFLIQYYNGEERAKGNILERFSAQQFPDLHSELNLSSLELGDSALYFCASSVRGTGVGVNEQFFGPGTRLTVL.

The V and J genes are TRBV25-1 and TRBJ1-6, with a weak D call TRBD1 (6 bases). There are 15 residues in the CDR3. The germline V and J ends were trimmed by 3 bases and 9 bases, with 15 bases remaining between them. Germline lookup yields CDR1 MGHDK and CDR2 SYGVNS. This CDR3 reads CASSESGQPPSPLHF. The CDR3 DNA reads TGTGCCAGCAGTGAGTCCGGACAGCCTCCTTCACCCCTCCACTTT.

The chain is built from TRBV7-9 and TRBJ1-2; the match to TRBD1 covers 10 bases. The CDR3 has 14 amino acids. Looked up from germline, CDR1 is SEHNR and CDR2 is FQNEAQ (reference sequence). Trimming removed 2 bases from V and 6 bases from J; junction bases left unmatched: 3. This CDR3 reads CASSLSGTGDGYTF. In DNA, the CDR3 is TGTGCCAGCAGCTTAAGCGGGACAGGGGATGGCTACACCTTC. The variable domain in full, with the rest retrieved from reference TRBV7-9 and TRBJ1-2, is DTGVSQNPRHKITKRGQNVTFRCDPISEHNRLYWYRQTLGQGPEFLTYFQNEAQLEKSRLLSDRFSAERPKGSFSTLEIQRTEQGDSAMYLCASSLSGTGDGYTFGSGTRLTVV.